This T cell receptor beta chain comes out of a study of tumor-infiltrating lymphocytes in oesophageal squamous cell carcinoma. V lost 0 bases and J lost 11; bases outside the gene matches: 18. This CDR3 region has 17 residues. Germline CDR1 is MNHNS and CDR2 is SASEGT. TCRdb passed the PCR reads through MiXCR, listing each CDR3 protein once. The top ten clones hold roughly a sixth of a sample with 15,000 to 20,000 distinct CDR3 sequences, about 39% of them seen once. The receptor's source is a female donor with esophageal squamous cell carcinoma. This sequence joins TRBV6-1 and TRBJ2-5; 7 bases agree with TRBD1. The sequenced sample consisted of normal esophageal tissue next to the tumor. The CDR3 is CASSEAAGTASYNEQYF. CDR3 sequence (DNA): TGTGCCAGCAGTGAAGCAGCCGGGACAGCCTCCTACAATGAGCAGTACTTC.